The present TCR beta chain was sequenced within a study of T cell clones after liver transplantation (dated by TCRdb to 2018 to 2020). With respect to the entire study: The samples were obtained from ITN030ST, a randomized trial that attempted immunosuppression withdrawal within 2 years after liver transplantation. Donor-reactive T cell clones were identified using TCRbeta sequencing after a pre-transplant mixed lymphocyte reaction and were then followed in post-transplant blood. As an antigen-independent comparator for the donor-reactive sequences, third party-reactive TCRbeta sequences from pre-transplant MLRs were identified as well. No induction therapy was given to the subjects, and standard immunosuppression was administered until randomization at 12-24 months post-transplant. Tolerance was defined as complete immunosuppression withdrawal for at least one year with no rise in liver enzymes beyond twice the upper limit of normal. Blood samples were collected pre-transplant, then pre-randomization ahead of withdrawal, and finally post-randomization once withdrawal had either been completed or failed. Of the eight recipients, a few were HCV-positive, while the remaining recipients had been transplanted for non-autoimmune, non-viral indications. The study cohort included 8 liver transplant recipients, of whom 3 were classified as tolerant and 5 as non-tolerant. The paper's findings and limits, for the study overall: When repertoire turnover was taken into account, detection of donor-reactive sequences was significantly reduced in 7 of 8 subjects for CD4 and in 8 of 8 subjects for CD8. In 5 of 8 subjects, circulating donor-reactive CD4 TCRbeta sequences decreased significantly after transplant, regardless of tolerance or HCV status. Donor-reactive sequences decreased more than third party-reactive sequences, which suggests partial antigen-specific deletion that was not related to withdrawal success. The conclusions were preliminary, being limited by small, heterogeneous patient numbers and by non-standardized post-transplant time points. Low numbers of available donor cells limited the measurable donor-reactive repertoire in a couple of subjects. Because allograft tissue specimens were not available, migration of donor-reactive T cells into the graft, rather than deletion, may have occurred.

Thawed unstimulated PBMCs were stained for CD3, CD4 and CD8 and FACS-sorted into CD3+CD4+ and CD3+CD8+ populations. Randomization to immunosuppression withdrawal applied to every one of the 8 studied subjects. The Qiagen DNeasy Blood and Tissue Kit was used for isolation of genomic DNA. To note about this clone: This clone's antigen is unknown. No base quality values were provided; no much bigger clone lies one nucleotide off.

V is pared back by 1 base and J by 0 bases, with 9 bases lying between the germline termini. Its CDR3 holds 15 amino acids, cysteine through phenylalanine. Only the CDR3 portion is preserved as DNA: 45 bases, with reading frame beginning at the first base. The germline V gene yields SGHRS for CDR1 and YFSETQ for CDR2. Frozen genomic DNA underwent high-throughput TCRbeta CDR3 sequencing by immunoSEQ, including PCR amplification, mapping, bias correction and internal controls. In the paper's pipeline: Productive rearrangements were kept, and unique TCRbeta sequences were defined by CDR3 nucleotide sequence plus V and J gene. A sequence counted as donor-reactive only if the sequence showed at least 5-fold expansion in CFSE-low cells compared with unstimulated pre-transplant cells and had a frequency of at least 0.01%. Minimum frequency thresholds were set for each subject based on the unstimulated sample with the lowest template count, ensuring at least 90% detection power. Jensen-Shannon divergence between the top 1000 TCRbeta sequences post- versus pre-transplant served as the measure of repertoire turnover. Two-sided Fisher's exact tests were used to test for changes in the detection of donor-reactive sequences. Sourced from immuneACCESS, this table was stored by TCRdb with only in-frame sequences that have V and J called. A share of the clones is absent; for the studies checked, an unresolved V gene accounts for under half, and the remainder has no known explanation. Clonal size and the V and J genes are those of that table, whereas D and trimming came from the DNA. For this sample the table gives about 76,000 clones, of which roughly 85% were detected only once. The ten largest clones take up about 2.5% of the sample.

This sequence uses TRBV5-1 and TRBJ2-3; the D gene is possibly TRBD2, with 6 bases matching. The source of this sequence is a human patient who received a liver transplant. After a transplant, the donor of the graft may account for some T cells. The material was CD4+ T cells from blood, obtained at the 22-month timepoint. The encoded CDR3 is CASSLRGTSTDTQYF. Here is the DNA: TGCGCCAGCAGCTTGCGGGGGACTAGCACAGATACGCAGTATTTT.